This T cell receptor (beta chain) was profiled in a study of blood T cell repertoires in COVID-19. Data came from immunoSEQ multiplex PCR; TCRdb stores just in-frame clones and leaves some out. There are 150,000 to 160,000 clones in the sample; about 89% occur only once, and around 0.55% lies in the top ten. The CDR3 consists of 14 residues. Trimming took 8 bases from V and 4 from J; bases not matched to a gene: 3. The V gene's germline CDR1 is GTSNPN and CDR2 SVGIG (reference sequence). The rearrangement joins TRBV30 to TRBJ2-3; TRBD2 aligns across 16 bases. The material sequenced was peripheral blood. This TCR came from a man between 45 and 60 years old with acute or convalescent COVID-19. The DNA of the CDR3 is TGTGCCGGGACTAGCGGGAGGGCCGCAGATACGCAGTATTTT. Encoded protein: CAGTSGRAADTQYF.